The 26 T cell receptor beta chains presented below share a single source sample, sequenced in a study of shared clonotypes between healthy human individuals. The protocol was immunoSEQ multiplex PCR, while the TCRdb copy is restricted to in-frame clones and leaves out a portion. The data hold about 1.1 million clones, with roughly 80% observed a single time. The sample was memory CD4+ T cells from PBMCs. Subset of the sample: CD45RA-negative fraction. Receptor source: a young man in good health. Some clones in this sample may be carry-over from other donors' samples.

This chain uses TRBV7-6 with TRBJ2-2; no definite D call. Germline CDR1 SGHVS, CDR2 FNYEAQ. Trimming took off 2 bases at V and 6 bases at J, with 1 base between the two ends. CDR3 length: 11 residues. The CDR3 coding sequence is TGTGCCAGCAGCTTATCCGGGGAGCTGTTTTTT. Protein product: CASSLSGELFF.

The V and J genes are TRBV7-9 and TRBJ2-1; TRBD2 matches at 11 bases. The V segment lost 3 bases and the J segment 5 bases; nucleotides outside the gene matches: 6. This CDR3 spans 16 amino acids. The germline V gene has CDR1 SEHNR and CDR2 FQNEAQ (reference sequence). CDR3 loop: CASSFSSGRADNEQFF. Written as DNA, the CDR3 is TGTGCCAGCAGCTTCAGTAGCGGGAGGGCCGACAATGAGCAGTTCTTC.

The chain employs TRBV4-3 and TRBJ2-7, with a weak D call TRBD2 (6 bases). The CDR3 extends over 14 amino acids. Germline CDR1 LGHNA, CDR2 YSLEER. V was cut by 0 bases and J by 6 bases, with 12 bases left in between. The CDR3 DNA reads TGCGCCAGCAGCCAAGAAGGAGGGCGCGGCGAGCAGTACTTC. It is translated as CASSQEGGRGEQYF.

The chain links TRBV7-2 to TRBJ1-4, with a possible D match to TRBD1 (5 bases). The germline CDR1 and CDR2 sequences are SGHTA and FQGNSA. The CDR3 has 17 amino acids. The germline V and J ends were trimmed by 1 base and 2 bases, with 14 bases remaining between them. The CDR3 DNA is TGTGCCAGCAGCTTAGGTCCCCCGAGGGGCACTAATGAAAAACTGTTTTTT. This encodes CASSLGPPRGTNEKLFF.

CDR3 nucleotide sequence: TGTGCCAGCAGCTTCGGGACTAGCGGGCGAGATACGCAGTATTTT. This gives the protein CASSFGTSGRDTQYF. The chain employs TRBV7-8 and TRBJ2-3, with 12 positions matching TRBD2. V shed 3 bases and J 5 bases; nucleotides not matched to a gene: 3. Germline lookup yields CDR1 SGHVS and CDR2 FQNEAQ. The CDR3 is 15 residues long.

This clone has a handful of counts. V and J are TRBV11-3 and TRBJ2-7, with 7 positions matching TRBD1. V trimming: 3 bases; J trimming: 5 bases; junction bases outside the gene matches: 4. Germline CDR1 reads SGHNT; CDR2 reads YENEEA. This CDR3 contains 13 residues. As DNA, the CDR3 is TGTGCCAGCAGCTTGACAGGGTCCCACGAGCAGTACTTC. This codes for CASSLTGSHEQYF.

The CDR3 region is CASSLVAGREETQYF. The CDR3 DNA reads TGTGCCAGCAGCTTGGTGGCGGGGCGGGAAGAGACCCAGTACTTC. J is TRBJ2-5 and V is TRBV5-6; D may be TRBD2 (6 bases). The germline V and J ends were trimmed by 0 bases and 3 bases, with 12 bases remaining between them. Germline loops: CDR1 SGHDT, CDR2 YYEEEE. The CDR3 is made up of 15 amino acids.

The rearrangement links TRBV20-1 to TRBJ2-7; no firm D call. V lost 6 bases, J lost 4 bases, and 10 bases lay in between. Looked up from germline, CDR1 is DFQATT and CDR2 is SNEGSKA (reference sequence). The CDR3 has 11 residues. The DNA for the CDR3 is TGCAGTGCCCCGCACCTTTACGAGCAGTACTTC. Translating it yields CSAPHLYEQYF.

The V gene is TRBV6-6, the J gene TRBJ2-3, with TRBD1 matching over 9 bases. Germline CDR1 is MNHNY and CDR2 is SVGAGI (reference sequence). The CDR3 length is 15 residues. Trimming took 5 bases from V and 4 from J; bases not matched to a gene: 7. The CDR3 is CASSADRGVADTQYF. For the CDR3, the DNA is TGTGCCAGCAGTGCGGACAGGGGAGTGGCAGATACGCAGTATTTT.

To note about this clone: A much larger clone lies one base from this, so it may be a read error. The V call is TRBV27, the J call TRBJ1-1; 9 bases are shared with TRBD1. The germline V gene has CDR1 MNHEY and CDR2 SMNVEV (reference sequence). CDR3 size: 16 residues. Here the CDR3 reads CVSSSPYRGQNTEAFF. The CDR3 DNA reads as TGTGTCAGCAGTTCCCCCTACAGGGGGCAGAACACTGAAGCTTTCTTT.

This clone was found a few times. The chain combines TRBV7-9 with TRBJ2-2; D is uncertain. CDR1 and CDR2 (germline): SEHNR, FQNEAQ (reference sequence). V dropped 5 bases and J dropped 0 bases, with 10 bases sitting between them. This CDR3 comprises 15 residues. CDR3 region: CASSGRRTNTGELFF. The DNA of the CDR3 is TGTGCCAGCAGCGGCAGACGGACGAACACCGGGGAGCTGTTTTTT.

J is TRBJ1-1 and V is TRBV2; D is unresolved. Germline-derived CDR1 and CDR2 are SNHLY and FYNNEI. V shed 8 bases and J shed 1 base, with 11 bases lying between them. CDR3 length equals 13 residues. The CDR3 bases are TGTGCCAGCGGGATGAGACAGAACACTGAAGCTTTCTTT. The encoded protein is CASGMRQNTEAFF.

The V and J genes are TRBV7-2 and TRBJ1-3, with D possibly being TRBD1 (5 bases). Per the germline V gene, CDR1 is SGHTA and CDR2 is FQGNSA. V lost 4 bases and J lost 0, with 7 bases in between. This CDR3 spans 14 amino acids. For the CDR3, the DNA is TGTGCCAGCAGCTGGGACCTCTCTGGAAACACCATATATTTT. Translating gives CASSWDLSGNTIYF.

CDR3 sequence: CAISPNSWGETQYF. CDR3 coding DNA: TGTGCCATCAGCCCGAACTCTTGGGGAGAGACCCAGTACTTC. The rearrangement uses TRBV10-3 and TRBJ2-5; D is undetermined. Trimming took off 6 bases at V and 4 bases at J, with 15 bases between the two ends. Germline V gene data show CDR1 as ENHRY and CDR2 as SYGVKD. The CDR3 is 14 amino acids.

Note on this clone: The same CDR3 can be traced to other DNA sequences in this sample. This rearrangement joins TRBV28 to TRBJ1-5; D remains unclear. The CDR3 contains 12 residues. Between the trimmed V and J ends, which lost 7 bases and 1 base, there was a span of 5 bases. Germline V gene sequence: CDR1 MDHEN, CDR2 SYDVKM. This CDR3 reads CASKGSNQPQHF. CDR3 nucleotides: TGTGCCAGCAAGGGCAGCAATCAGCCCCAGCATTTT.

V is TRBV30 and J is TRBJ1-4; a possible D gene is TRBD1 (5 bases). The CDR3 totals 11 residues. CDR1 GTSNPN and CDR2 SVGIG come from the germline V gene (reference sequence). The V end was cut by 5 bases, the J end by 8 bases, with 9 bases between. CDR3 DNA: TGTGCCTGGGATAACAGGGAAAAACTGTTTTTT. It is translated as CAWDNREKLFF.

A note on this clone: Different DNA sequences within this sample yield the same CDR3. The CDR3 bases are TGTGCCACCAGCAGAGATCAGGGGGCCTACGAGCAGTACTTC. Translation: CATSRDQGAYEQYF. The V call is TRBV15, the J call TRBJ2-7; TRBD1 aligns across 7 bases. The V gene's germline CDR1 is LNHNV and CDR2 YYDKDF (reference sequence). The junction had 1 base not matched to a gene; V was cut back by 0 bases and J by 2 bases. The CDR3 extends over 14 amino acids.

Here the CDR3 DNA reads TGTGCCTGGAGCGGTTCACTCTTGGGAAACACCATATATTTT. This translates into CAWSGSLLGNTIYF. The chain joins TRBV30 to TRBJ1-3; D gene unclear. The CDR3 loop spans 14 amino acids. With 3 bases removed from V and 4 bases from J, the gap between germline ends came to 13 bases. CDR1 is GTSNPN, CDR2 SVGIG, per germline (reference sequence).

This clone was detected once. CDR3 protein: CASSHLGGRQPQHF. The CDR3 coding sequence is TGCGCCAGCAGCCACCTGGGGGGTAGACAGCCCCAGCATTTT. This rearrangement joins TRBV4-1 to TRBJ1-5; D is possibly TRBD1 (5 bases). V lost 3 bases and J lost 7, with 13 bases in between. This CDR3 is built from 14 residues. Per germline, CDR1 MGHRA and CDR2 YSYEKL.

V usage is TRBV5-5 and J usage is TRBJ2-5; the D gene is possibly TRBD2 (6 bases). The V end lost 4 bases, the J end lost 2 bases, and 12 bases lay between the germline ends. This CDR3 comprises 14 residues. From germline, CDR1 is SGHKS and CDR2 YYEKEE (reference sequence). The CDR3 reads CASSPRGDQETQYF. As DNA, the CDR3 is TGTGCCAGCAGCCCTCGCGGGGATCAAGAGACCCAGTACTTC.

The V call is TRBV2, the J call TRBJ2-3, with 10 bases that match TRBD1. CDR1 is SNHLY and CDR2 is FYNNEI in the germline V gene. V gave up 5 bases and J gave up 5 bases; unmatched junction bases: 7. CDR3 length: 15 amino acids. DNA for the CDR3: TGTGCCAGCAGTCCCGGGACAGGGGATTTAGATACGCAGTATTTT. Its translation: CASSPGTGDLDTQYF.

The chain links TRBV4-1 to TRBJ1-2; TRBD1 is a possible D gene (6 bases). V lost 4 bases and J lost 4, with 16 bases in between. Germline assignment: CDR1 MGHRA and CDR2 YSYEKL. The CDR3 contains 15 residues. DNA for the CDR3: TGCGCCAGCAGCCGCCCGACAGGCTCTGGCTATGGCTACACCTTC. Its translation: CASSRPTGSGYGYTF.

This clone was picked up a small number of times. This sequence joins TRBV5-1 and TRBJ1-2, with a weak D call TRBD1 (6 bases). This CDR3 region has 15 residues. Germline-derived CDR1 and CDR2 are SGHRS and YFSETQ. V lost 0 bases, J lost 11 bases, and 20 bases lay in between. The DNA for the CDR3 is TGCGCCAGCAGCTTGGAGGCGGGGGGGCCCCACCGATACACCTTC. This sequence encodes CASSLEAGGPHRYTF.

This clone was counted between two and nine times. V usage is TRBV5-1 and J usage is TRBJ2-7, with D tentatively TRBD1 (5 bases). The CDR3 is 15 residues long. Germline V gene lookup returns CDR1 SGHRS and CDR2 YFSETQ. The V end was cut by 3 bases, the J end by 2 bases, with 15 bases between. DNA of the CDR3: TGCGCCAGCAGCTACGGACAAGGGGCGACCTACGAGCAGTACTTC. This encodes CASSYGQGATYEQYF.

J is TRBJ2-7 and V is TRBV28; 9 nucleotides line up with TRBD2. The germline V gene encodes CDR1 MDHEN and CDR2 SYDVKM. This CDR3 has 18 amino acids. J gave up 0 bases and V 0 bases, and 9 bases lay outside the gene matches. CDR3 loop: CASSLWVGLAGSSYEQYF. The CDR3 nucleotides are TGTGCCAGCAGTTTATGGGTGGGCCTAGCGGGGAGCTCCTACGAGCAGTACTTC.

This clone was counted a single time. The V and J genes are TRBV10-2 and TRBJ1-2, with D uncertain. V was trimmed by 0 bases and J by 4 bases, leaving 15 bases between them. This CDR3 comprises 16 residues. Germline lookup yields CDR1 WSHSY and CDR2 SAAADI. The CDR3 sequence: CASSESREGGIYGYTF. Written as DNA, the CDR3 is TGCGCCAGCAGTGAGTCCCGGGAGGGCGGGATCTATGGCTACACCTTC.